Included here is one T cell receptor (beta chain) sequence, with context. Its antigen is unknown. This sample was taken from a study of OX40 agonist ivuxolimab in advanced cancers. The study's findings and limits: Among the least clonally expanded were partial responders at 0.1-3.0 mg/kg. Specificity for antigen went undetermined in the expanded peripheral T cells.

Sequencing was performed with immunoSEQ multiplex PCR; in TCRdb, only in-frame clones are kept and a portion is missing. The sample holds around 72,000 clones, roughly nine tenths seen once. Germline CDR1 is SGHRS and CDR2 is YFSETQ. The trim removed 0 bases at V and 4 bases at J, leaving 4 bases unmatched. The CDR3 loop spans 16 amino acids. The clonotype comes from an adult with an advanced solid tumor such as melanoma, head and neck, liver or kidney cancer. J is TRBJ1-3 and V is TRBV5-1; TRBD1 matches at 10 bases. Sequencing used CD4+ or CD8+ T cells sorted from blood, obtained in a trial of the OX40 agonist ivuxolimab. In DNA form, the CDR3 reads TGCGCCAGCAGCTTGGGGGACAGGGGAGACGGAAACACCATATATTTT. Amino acids: CASSLGDRGDGNTIYF. Together with reference TRBV5-1 and TRBJ1-3, the CDR3 gives the full variable domain: KAGVTQTPRYLIKTRGQQVTLSCSPISGHRSVSWYQQTPGQGLQFLFEYFSETQRNKGNFPGRFSGRQFSNSRSEMNVSTLELGDSALYLCASSLGDRGDGNTIYFGEGSWLTVV.